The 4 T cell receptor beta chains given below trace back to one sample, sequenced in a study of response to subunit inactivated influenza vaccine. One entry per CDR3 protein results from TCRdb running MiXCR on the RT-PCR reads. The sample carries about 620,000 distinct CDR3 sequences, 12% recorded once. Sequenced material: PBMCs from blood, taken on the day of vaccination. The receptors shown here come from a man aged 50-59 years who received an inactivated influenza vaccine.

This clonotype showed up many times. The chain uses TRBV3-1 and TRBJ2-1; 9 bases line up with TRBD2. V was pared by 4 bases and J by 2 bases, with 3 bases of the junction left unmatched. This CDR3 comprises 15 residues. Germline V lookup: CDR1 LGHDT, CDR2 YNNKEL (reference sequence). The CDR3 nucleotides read TGTGCCAGCAGCCGAAGCGGGAGGACCTACAATGAGCAGTTCTTC. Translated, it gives CASSRSGRTYNEQFF.

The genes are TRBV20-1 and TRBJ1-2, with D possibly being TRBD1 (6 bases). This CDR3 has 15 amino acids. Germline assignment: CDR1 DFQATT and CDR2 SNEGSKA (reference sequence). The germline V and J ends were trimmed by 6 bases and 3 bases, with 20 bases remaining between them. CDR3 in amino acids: CSARKQGGDYYGYTF. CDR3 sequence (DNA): TGCAGTGCGAGAAAACAGGGAGGGGACTACTATGGCTACACCTTC.

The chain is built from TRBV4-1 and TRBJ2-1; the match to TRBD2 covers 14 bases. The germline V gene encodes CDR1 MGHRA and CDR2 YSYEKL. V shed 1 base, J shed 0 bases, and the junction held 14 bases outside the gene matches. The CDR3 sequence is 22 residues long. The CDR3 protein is CASSQGLAGGPMRYHSYNEQFF. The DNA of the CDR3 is TGCGCCAGCAGCCAAGGACTAGCGGGAGGGCCAATGCGGTATCACTCCTACAATGAGCAGTTCTTC.

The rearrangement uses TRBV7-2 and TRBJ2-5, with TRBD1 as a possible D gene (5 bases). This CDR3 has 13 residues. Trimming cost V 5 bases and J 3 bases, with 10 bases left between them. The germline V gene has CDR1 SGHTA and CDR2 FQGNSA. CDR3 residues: CASSVTREETQYF. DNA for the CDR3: TGTGCCAGCAGCGTCACCAGGGAAGAGACCCAGTACTTC.